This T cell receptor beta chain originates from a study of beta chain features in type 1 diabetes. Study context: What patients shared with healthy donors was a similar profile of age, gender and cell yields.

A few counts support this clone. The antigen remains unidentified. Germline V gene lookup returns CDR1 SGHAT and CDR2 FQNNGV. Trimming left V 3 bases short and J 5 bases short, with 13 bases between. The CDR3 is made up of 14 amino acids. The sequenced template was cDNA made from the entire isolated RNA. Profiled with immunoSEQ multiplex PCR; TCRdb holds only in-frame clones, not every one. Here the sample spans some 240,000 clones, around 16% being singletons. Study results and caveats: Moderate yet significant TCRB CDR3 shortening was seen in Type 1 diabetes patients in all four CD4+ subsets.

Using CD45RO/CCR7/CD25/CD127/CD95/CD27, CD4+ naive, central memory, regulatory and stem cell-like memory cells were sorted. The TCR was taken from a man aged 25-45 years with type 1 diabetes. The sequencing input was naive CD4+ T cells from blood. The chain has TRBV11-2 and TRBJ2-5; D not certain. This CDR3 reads CASSFRLDGETQYF. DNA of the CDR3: TGTGCCAGCAGCTTCCGACTTGACGGGGAGACCCAGTACTTC. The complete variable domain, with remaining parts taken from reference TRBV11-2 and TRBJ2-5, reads EAGVAQSPRYKIIEKRQSVAFWCNPISGHATLYWYQQILGQGPKLLIQFQNNGVVDDSQLPKDRFSAERLKGVDSTLKIQPAKLEDSAVYLCASSFRLDGETQYFGPGTRLLVL.